This record covers a single TCR beta chain. As yet, its antigen is unknown. The data originate from a study of radiotherapy plus CTLA-4 blockade in lung cancer. Study context: Among enrolled patients, over 15% responded and less than 40% achieved disease control. Study-level results: How blood T cell clones changed early, along with interferon-beta, reportedly forecast response best. Blood-borne expansion of tumor-derived TCR clones followed radiotherapy plus ipilimumab.

Chemo-refractory metastatic non-small-cell lung cancer patients received focal radiation with ipilimumab CTLA-4 blockade. This CDR3 contains 16 residues. V lost 2 bases to trimming and J lost 0 bases, with 13 bases between them. The germline V gene encodes CDR1 SEHNR and CDR2 FQNEAQ (reference sequence). Sequencing used immunoSEQ multiplex PCR; TCRdb keeps in-frame clones, though not all of them. The sample includes over 50,000 clones, more than 60% seen only once; the top ten take roughly 15%. The clonotype comes from a human donor with non-small cell lung cancer who had a complete response to radiotherapy plus ipilimumab. The rearrangement joins TRBV7-9 to TRBJ1-2; TRBD1 might be the D (5 bases). The specimen comprised peripheral blood, sampled from a patient treated with radiotherapy plus ipilimumab. CDR3 DNA: TGTGCCAGCAGCTTATCTGCTCAACAGGCTAACTATGGCTACACCTTC. This encodes CASSLSAQQANYGYTF.